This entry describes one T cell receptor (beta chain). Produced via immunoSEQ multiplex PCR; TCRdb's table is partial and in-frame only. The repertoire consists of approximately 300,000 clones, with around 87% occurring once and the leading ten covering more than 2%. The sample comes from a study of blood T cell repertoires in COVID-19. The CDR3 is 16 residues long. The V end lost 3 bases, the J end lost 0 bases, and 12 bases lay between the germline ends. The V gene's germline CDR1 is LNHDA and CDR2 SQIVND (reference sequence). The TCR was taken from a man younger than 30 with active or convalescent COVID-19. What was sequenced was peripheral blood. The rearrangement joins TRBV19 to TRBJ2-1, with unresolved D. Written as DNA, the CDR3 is TGTGCCAGTAGTATCTACAGCTCTCCCTCCTACAATGAGCAGTTCTTC. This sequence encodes CASSIYSSPSYNEQFF. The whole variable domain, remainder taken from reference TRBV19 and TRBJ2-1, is DGGITQSPKYLFRKEGQNVTLSCEQNLNHDAMYWYRQDPGQGLRLIYYSQIVNDFQKGDIAEGYSVSREKKESFPLTVTSAQKNPTAFYLCASSIYSSPSYNEQFFGPGTRLTVL.